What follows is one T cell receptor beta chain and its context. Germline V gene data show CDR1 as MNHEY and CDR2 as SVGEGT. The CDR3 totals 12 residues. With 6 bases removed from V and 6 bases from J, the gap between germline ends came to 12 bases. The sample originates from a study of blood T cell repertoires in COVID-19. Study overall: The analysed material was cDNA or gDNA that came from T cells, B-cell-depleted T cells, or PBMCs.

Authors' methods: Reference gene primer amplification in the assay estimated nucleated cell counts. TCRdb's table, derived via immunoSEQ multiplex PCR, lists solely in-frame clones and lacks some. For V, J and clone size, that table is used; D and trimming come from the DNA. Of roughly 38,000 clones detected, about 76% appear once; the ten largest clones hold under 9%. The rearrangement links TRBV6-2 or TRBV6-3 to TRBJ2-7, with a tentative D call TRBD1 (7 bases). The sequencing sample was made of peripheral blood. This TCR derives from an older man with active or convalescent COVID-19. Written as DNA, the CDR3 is TGTGCCAGCAGCTGGCAGGGGGGCGAGCAGTACTTC. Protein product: CASSWQGGEQYF.